This paragraph covers one T cell receptor beta chain sequence. Using immunoSEQ multiplex PCR, the repertoire was profiled, and TCRdb retains in-frame clones only, with some absent. Of more than 2 million clones listed, approximately 96% are singletons. This sample stems from a study of shared clonotypes between healthy human individuals. V lost 2 bases, J lost 5 bases, and 5 bases stayed unmatched. The CDR3 sequence is 14 residues long. Germline assignment: CDR1 SGHVS and CDR2 FNYEAQ. This sequence was found in a man between 18 and 29 years old in good health. This chain joins TRBV7-6 and TRBJ1-1; 7 bases are a match to TRBD1. Sample: naive CD4+ T cells sorted from blood. Subset defined: CD45RA+ positively selected. The DNA of the CDR3 is TGTGCCAGCAGCTTAAGTGACAGGGAGACTGAAGCTTTCTTT. This gives the protein CASSLSDRETEAFF. Full variable domain (outside the CDR3, taken from reference TRBV7-6 and TRBJ1-1): GAGVSQSPRYKVTKRGQDVALRCDPISGHVSLYWYRQALGQGPEFLTYFNYEAQQDKSGLPNDRFSAERPEGSISTLTIQRTEQRDSAMYRCASSLSDRETEAFFGQGTRLTVV.